The present T cell receptor (beta chain) was sequenced within a study of blood T cell repertoires in COVID-19. Study summary: PBMCs, B-cell-depleted T cells, or T cells were the source of the cDNA or gDNA that made up the material.

Profiled with immunoSEQ multiplex PCR; TCRdb holds only in-frame clones, not every one. The sample contains 650,000 to 800,000 clones, 70% to 90% of which appear only once. Trimming took 0 bases from V and 12 from J, leaving 11 bases between them. This CDR3 is built from 12 residues. Germline V gene data show CDR1 as SEHNR and CDR2 as FQNEAQ (reference sequence). This TCR was recovered from a woman younger than 35 with acute or convalescent COVID-19. V and J are TRBV7-9 and TRBJ1-2, with D hard to call. The sequenced sample was peripheral blood. CDR3 bases: TGTGCCAGCAGCTTAGCTATGGTTAACAACACCTTC. It yields the protein CASSLAMVNNTF.